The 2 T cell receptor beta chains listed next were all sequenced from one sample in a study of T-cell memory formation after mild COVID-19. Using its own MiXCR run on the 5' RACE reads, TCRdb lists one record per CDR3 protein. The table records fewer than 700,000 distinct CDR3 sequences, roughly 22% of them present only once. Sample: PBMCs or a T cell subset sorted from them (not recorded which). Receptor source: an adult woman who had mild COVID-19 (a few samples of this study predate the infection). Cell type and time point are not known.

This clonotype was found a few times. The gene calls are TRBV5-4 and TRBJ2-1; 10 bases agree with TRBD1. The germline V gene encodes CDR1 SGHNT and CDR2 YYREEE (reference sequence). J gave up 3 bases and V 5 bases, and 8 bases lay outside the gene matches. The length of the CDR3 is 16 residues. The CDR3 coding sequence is TGTGCCAGCAGGGGTACCGGGACAGGGGACTACAATGAGCAGTTCTTC. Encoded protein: CASRGTGTGDYNEQFF.

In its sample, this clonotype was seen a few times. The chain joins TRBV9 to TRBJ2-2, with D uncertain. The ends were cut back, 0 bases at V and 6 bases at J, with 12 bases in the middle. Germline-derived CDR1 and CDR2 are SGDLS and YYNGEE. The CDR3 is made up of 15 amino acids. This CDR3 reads CASSVGGVNPGELFF. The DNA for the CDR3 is TGTGCCAGCAGCGTAGGCGGCGTTAATCCCGGGGAGCTGTTTTTT.